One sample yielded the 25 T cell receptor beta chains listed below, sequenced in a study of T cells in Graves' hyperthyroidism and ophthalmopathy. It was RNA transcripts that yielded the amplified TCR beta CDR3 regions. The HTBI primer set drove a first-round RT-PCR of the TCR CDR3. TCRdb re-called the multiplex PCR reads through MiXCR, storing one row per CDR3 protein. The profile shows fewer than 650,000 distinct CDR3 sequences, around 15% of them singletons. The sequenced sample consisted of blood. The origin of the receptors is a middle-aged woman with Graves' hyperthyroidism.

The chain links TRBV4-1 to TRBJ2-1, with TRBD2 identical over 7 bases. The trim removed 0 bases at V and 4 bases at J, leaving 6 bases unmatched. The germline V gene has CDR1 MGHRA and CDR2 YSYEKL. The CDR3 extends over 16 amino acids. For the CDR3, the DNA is TGCGCCAGCAGCCAAGATCGGCTAGCGGCTTACAATGAGCAGTTCTTC. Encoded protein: CASSQDRLAAYNEQFF.

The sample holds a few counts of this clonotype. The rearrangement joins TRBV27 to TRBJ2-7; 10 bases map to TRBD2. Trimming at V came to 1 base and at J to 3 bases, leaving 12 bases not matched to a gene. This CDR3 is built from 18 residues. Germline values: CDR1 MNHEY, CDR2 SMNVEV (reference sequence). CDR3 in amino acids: CASSLYTTSGRVFYEQYF. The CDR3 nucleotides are TGTGCCAGCAGTTTATACACGACTAGCGGGCGTGTATTCTACGAGCAGTACTTC.

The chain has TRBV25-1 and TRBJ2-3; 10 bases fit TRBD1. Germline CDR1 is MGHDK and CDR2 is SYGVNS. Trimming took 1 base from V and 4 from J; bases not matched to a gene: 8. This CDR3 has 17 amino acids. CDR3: CASSESLPGQGADTQYF. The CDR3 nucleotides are TGTGCCAGCAGTGAATCCCTGCCAGGACAGGGGGCAGATACGCAGTATTTT. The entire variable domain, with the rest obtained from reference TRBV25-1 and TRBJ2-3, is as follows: EADIYQTPRYLVIGTGKKITLECSQTMGHDKMYWYQQDPGMELHLIHYSYGVNSTEKGDLSSESTVSRIRTEHFPLTLESARPSHTSQYLCASSESLPGQGADTQYFGPGTRLTVL.

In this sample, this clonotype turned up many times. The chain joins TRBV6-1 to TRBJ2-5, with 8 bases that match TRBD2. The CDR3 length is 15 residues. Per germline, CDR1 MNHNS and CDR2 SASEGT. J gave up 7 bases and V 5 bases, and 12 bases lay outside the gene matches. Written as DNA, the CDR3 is TGTGCCAGCAGTTCTCCGGGAGGGGGTCGAGTGACCCAGTACTTC. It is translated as CASSSPGGGRVTQYF.

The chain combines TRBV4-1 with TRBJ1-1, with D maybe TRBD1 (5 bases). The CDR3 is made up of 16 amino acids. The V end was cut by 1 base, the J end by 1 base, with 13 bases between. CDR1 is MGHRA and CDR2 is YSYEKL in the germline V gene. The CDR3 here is CASSQVRGRGNTEAFF. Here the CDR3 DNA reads TGCGCCAGCAGCCAAGTACGGGGAAGGGGGAACACTGAAGCTTTCTTT.

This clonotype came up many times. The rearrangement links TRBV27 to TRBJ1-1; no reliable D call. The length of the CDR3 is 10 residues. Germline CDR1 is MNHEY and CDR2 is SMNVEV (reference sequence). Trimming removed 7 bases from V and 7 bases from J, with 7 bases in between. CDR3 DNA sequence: TGTGCCAGCAAGGGAAGTGAAGCTTTCTTT. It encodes CASKGSEAFF.

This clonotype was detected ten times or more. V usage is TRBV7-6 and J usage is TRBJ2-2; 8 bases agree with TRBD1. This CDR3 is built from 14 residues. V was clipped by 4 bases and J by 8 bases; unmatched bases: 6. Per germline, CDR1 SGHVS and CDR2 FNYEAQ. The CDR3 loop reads CASSWTGRPGELFF. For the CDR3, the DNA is TGTGCCAGCAGCTGGACAGGGCGACCTGGGGAGCTGTTTTTT.

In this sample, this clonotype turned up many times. In DNA, the CDR3 is TGTGCCAGCTCACCCGCCCGAGGGCCGGTGGAGACCCAGTACTTC. Translated, it gives CASSPARGPVETQYF. V gene TRBV18 combines with J gene TRBJ2-5; possibly TRBD2 for D (5 bases). Germline V gene sequence: CDR1 KGHSH, CDR2 LQKENI. The ends were cut back, 3 bases at V and 5 bases at J, with 16 bases in the middle. The CDR3 covers 15 residues.

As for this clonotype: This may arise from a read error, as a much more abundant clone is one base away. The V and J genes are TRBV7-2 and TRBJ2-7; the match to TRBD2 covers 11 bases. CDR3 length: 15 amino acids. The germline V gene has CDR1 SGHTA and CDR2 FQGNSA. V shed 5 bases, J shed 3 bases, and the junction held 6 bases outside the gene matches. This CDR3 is CASSHTGTSGYEQYF. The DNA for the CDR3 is TGTGCCAGCAGCCACACCGGGACTAGCGGCTACGAGCAGTACTTC. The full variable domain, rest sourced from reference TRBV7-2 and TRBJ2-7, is GAGVSQSPSNKVTEKGKDVELRCDPISGHTALYWYRQSLGQGLEFLIYFQGNSAPDKSGLPSDRFSAERTGGSVSTLTIQRTQQEDSAVYLCASSHTGTSGYEQYFGPGTRLTVT.

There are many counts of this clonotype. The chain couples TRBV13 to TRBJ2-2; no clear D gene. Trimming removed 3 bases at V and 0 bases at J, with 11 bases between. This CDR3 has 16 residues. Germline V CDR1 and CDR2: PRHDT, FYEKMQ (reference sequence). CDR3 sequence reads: CASSFYQRSNTGELFF. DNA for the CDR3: TGTGCCAGCAGCTTTTATCAGCGATCGAACACCGGGGAGCTGTTTTTT.

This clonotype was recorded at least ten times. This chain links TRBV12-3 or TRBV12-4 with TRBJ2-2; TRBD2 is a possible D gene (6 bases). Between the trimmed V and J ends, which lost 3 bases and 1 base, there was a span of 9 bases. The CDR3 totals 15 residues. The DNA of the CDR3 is TGTGCCAGCAGTTTCGCGGGAAGGAACACCGGGGAGCTGTTTTTT. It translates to CASSFAGRNTGELFF.

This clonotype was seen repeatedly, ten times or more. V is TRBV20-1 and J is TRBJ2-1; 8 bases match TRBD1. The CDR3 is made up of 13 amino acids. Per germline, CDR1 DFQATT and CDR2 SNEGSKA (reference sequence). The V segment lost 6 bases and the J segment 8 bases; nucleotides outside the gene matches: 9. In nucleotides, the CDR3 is TGCAGTGCCCCCAGGGGGCCCACGGATGAGCAGTTCTTC. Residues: CSAPRGPTDEQFF.

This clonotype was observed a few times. CDR3 DNA: TGCAGTGCCCCCGTGGGGCAGGGACAAGAGACCCAGTACTTC. Encoded protein: CSAPVGQGQETQYF. The V and J genes are TRBV20-1 and TRBJ2-5, with D possibly TRBD1 on 5 matching bases. The germline V gene encodes CDR1 DFQATT and CDR2 SNEGSKA (reference sequence). The ends were cut back, 6 bases at V and 2 bases at J, with 16 bases in the middle. The CDR3 is 14 residues long.

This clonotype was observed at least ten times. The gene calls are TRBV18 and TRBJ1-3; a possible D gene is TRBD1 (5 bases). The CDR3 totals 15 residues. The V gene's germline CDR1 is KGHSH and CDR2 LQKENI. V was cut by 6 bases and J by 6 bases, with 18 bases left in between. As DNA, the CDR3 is TGTGCCAGCTCCCCAGCGGCCAGGGCAGAAAACACCATATATTTT. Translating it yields CASSPAARAENTIYF.

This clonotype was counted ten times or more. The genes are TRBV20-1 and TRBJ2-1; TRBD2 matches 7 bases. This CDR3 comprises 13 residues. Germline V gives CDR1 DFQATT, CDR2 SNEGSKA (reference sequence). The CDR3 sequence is CTTRLAGYNEQFF. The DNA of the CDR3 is TGCACTACGCGACTAGCAGGTTACAATGAGCAGTTCTTC.

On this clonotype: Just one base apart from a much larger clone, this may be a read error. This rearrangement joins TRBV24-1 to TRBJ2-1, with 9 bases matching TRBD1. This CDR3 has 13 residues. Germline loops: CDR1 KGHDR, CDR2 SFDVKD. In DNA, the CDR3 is TGTGCCATCAGTGATAGGACAGGGGATGAGCAGTTCTTC. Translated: CAISDRTGDEQFF.

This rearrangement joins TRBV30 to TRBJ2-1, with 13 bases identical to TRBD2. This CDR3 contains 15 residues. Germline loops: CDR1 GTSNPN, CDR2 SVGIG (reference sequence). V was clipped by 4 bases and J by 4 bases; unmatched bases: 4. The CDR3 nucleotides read TGTGCCTGGACGAGACTAGCGGGAGGATACAATGAGCAGTTCTTC. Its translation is CAWTRLAGGYNEQFF.

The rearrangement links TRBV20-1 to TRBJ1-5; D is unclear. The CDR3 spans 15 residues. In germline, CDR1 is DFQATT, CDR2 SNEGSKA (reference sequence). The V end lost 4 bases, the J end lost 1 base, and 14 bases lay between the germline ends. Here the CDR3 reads CSAISAKLSNQPQHF. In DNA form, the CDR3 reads TGCAGTGCTATCTCGGCGAAACTAAGCAATCAGCCCCAGCATTTT.

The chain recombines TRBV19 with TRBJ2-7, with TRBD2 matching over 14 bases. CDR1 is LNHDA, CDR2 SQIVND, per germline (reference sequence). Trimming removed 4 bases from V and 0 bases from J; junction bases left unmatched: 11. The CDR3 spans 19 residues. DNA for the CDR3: TGTGCCAGTAGTACCACCGGGACTAGCGGGAGTAGTAGCTCCTACGAGCAGTACTTC. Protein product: CASSTTGTSGSSSSYEQYF.

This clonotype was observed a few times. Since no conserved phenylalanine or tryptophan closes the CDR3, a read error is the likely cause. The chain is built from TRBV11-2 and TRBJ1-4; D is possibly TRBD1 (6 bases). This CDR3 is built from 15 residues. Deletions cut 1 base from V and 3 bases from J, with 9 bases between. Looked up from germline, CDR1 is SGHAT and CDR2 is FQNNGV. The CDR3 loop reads CASSLVRGANEKLFL. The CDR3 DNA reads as TGTGCCAGCAGCTTAGTCAGGGGAGCTAATGAAAAACTGTTTCTT.

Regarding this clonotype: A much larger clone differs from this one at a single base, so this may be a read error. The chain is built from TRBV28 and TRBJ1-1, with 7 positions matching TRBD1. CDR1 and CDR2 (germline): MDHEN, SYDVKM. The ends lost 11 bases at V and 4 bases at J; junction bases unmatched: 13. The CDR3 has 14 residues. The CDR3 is CAGNPGTALTEAFF. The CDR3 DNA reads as TGTGCCGGCAACCCAGGGACAGCCCTCACTGAAGCTTTCTTT.

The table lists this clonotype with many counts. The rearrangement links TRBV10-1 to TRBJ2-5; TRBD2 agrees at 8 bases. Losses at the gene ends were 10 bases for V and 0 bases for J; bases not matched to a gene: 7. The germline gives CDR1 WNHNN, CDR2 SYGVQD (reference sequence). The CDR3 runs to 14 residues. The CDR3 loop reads CANPLAANQETQYF. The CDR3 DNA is TGCGCCAACCCACTAGCGGCAAACCAAGAGACCCAGTACTTC.

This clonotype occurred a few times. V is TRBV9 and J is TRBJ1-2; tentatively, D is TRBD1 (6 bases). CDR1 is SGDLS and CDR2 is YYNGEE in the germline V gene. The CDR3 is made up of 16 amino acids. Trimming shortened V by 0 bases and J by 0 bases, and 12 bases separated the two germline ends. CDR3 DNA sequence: TGTGCCAGCAGCGTAGATGTGACAGGATCTAACTATGGCTACACCTTC. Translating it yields CASSVDVTGSNYGYTF.

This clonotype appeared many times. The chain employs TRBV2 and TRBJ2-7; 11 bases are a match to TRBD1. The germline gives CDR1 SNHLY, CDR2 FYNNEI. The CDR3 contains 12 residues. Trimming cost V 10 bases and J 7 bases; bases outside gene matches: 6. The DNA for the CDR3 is TGTGCCATACGGACAGGGGGCGAAGAGCAGTACTTC. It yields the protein CAIRTGGEEQYF. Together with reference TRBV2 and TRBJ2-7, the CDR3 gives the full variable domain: EPEVTQTPSHQVTQMGQEVILRCVPISNHLYFYWYRQILGQKVEFLVSFYNNEISEKSEIFDDQFSVERPDGSNFTLKIRSTKLEDSAMYFCAIRTGGEEQYFGPGTRLTVT.

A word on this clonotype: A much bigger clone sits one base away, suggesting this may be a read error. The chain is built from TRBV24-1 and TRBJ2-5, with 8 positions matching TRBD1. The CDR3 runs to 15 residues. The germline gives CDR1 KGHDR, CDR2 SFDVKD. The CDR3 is CATSDPRNRGETRYF. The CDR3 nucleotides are TGTGCCACCAGTGATCCGCGGAACAGGGGGGAGACCCGGTACTTC.